This T cell receptor beta chain was sequenced during a study of shared clonotypes between healthy human individuals. This CDR3 is built from 15 residues. Germline V gives CDR1 SEHNR, CDR2 FQNEAQ (reference sequence). V lost 1 base, J lost 3 bases, and 3 bases stayed unmatched. Libraries were prepared by immunoSEQ multiplex PCR; TCRdb keeps only in-frame clonotypes and omits some of them. The sample has around 2.5 million clones, 93% seen once. This clonotype originated in a man between 18 and 29 years old in good health. Some clones in this sample may be carry-over from other donors' samples. The chain uses TRBV7-9 and TRBJ2-3, with 8 bases lining up with TRBD1. The specimen was naive CD4+ T cells from PBMCs. Noted subset: CD45RA+ positively selected. CDR3 sequence (DNA): TGTGCCAGCAGCTTAGGGACAGGGCTTACAGATACGCAGTATTTT. This codes for CASSLGTGLTDTQYF. Complete variable domain (other parts from reference TRBV7-9 and TRBJ2-3): DTGVSQNPRHKITKRGQNVTFRCDPISEHNRLYWYRQTLGQGPEFLTYFQNEAQLEKSRLLSDRFSAERPKGSFSTLEIQRTEQGDSAMYLCASSLGTGLTDTQYFGPGTRLTVL.